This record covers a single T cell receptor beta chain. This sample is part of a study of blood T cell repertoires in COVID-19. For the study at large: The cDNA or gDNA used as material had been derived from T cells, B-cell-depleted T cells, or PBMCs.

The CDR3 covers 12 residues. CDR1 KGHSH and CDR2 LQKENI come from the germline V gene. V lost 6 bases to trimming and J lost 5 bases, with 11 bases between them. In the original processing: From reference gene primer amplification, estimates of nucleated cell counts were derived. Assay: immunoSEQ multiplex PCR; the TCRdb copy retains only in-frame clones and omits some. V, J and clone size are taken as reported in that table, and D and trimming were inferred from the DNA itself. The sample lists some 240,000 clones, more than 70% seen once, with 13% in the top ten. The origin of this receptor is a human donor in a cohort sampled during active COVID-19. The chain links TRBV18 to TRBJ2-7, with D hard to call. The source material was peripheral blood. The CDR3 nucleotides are TGTGCCAGCTCCCTTGGGCAGGACGAGCAGTACTTC. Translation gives CASSLGQDEQYF.